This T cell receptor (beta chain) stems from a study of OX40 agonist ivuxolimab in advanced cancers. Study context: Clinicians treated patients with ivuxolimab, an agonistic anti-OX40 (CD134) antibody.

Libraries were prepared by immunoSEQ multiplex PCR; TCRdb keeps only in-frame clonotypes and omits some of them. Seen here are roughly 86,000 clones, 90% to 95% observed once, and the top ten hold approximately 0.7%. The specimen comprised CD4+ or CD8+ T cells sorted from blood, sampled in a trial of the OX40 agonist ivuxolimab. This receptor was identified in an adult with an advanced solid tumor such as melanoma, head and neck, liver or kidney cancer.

In DNA, the CDR3 is TGTGCCAGCTCACCACCGGCTTCCTACGAGCAGTACTTC. Encoded protein: CASSPPASYEQYF. J is TRBJ2-7 and V is TRBV18; D unresolved. CDR1 and CDR2 (germline): KGHSH, LQKENI. The V and J ends lost 0 bases and 1 base respectively, with 4 bases between them. The CDR3 covers 13 residues.